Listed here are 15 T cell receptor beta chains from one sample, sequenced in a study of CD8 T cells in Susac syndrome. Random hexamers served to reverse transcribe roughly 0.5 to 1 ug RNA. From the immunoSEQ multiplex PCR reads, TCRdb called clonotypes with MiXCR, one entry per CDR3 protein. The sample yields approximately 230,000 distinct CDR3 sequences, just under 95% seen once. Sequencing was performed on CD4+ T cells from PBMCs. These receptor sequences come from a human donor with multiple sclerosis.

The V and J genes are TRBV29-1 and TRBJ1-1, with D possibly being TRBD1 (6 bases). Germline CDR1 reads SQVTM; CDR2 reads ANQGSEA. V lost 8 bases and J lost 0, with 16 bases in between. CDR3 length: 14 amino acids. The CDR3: CSSGQLSLNTEAFF. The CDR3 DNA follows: TGCAGCTCGGGACAACTAAGTCTGAACACTGAAGCTTTCTTT.

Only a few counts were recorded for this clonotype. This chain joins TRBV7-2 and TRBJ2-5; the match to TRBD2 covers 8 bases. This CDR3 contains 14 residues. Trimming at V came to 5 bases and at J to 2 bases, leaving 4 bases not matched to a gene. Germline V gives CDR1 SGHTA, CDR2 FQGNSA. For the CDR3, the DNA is TGTGCCAGCAGCATTAGCGGGGTTCAAGAGACCCAGTACTTC. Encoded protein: CASSISGVQETQYF.

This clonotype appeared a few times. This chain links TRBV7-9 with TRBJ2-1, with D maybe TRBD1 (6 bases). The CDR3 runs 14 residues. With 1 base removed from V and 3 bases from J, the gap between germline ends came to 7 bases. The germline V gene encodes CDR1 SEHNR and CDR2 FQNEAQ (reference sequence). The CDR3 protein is CASSLGTDYNEQFF. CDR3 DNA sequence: TGTGCCAGCAGCTTAGGGACAGACTACAATGAGCAGTTCTTC.

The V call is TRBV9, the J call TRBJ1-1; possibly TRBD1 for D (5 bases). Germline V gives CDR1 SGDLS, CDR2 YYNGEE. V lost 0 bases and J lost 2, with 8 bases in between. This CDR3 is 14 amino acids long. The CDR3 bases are TGTGCCAGCAGCGTAGCAGGGTCCAACACTGAAGCTTTCTTT. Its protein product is CASSVAGSNTEAFF. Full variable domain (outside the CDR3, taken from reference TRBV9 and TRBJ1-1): DSGVTQTPKHLITATGQRVTLRCSPRSGDLSVYWYQQSLDQGLQFLIQYYNGEERAKGNILERFSAQQFPDLHSELNLSSLELGDSALYFCASSVAGSNTEAFFGQGTRLTVV.

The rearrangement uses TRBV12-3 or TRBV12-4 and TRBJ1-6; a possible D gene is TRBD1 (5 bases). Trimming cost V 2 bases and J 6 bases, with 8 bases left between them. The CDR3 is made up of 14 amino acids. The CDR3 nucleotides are TGTGCCAGCAGTTTAAAGGGACCTAATTCACCCCTCCACTTT. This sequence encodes CASSLKGPNSPLHF.

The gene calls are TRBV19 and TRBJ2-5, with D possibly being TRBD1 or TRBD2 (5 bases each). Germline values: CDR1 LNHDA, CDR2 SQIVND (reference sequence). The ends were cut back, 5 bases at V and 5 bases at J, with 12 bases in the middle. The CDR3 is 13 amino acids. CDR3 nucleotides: TGTGCCAGTAGTCAGGGACCGGCGGAGACCCAGTACTTC. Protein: CASSQGPAETQYF. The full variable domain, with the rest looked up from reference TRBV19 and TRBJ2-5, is DGGITQSPKYLFRKEGQNVTLSCEQNLNHDAMYWYRQDPGQGLRLIYYSQIVNDFQKGDIAEGYSVSREKKESFPLTVTSAQKNPTAFYLCASSQGPAETQYFGPGTRLLVL.

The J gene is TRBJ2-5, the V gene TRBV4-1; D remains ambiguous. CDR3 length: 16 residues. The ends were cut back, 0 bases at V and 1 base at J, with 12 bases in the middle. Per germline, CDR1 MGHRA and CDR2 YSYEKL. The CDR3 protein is CASSQDSVSPQETQYF. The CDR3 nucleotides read TGCGCCAGCAGCCAAGATAGTGTATCCCCCCAAGAGACCCAGTACTTC.

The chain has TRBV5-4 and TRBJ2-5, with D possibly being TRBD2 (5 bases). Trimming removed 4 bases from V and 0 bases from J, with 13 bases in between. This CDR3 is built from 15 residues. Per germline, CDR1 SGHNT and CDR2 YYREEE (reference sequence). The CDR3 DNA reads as TGTGCCAGCAGCCCTTCCGGACTGGACCAAGAGACCCAGTACTTC. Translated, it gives CASSPSGLDQETQYF. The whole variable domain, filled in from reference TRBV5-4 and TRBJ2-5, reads ETGVTQSPTHLIKTRGQQVTLRCSSQSGHNTVSWYQQALGQGPQFIFQYYREEENGRGNFPPRFSGLQFPNYSSELNVNALELDDSALYLCASSPSGLDQETQYFGPGTRLLVL.

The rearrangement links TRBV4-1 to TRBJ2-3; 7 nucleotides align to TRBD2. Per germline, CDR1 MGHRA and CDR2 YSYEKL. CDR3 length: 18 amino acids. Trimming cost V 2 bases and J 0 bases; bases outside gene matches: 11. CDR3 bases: TGCGCCAGCAGCCAACGTGACTCCGGGGGGTGGAGCACAGATACGCAGTATTTT. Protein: CASSQRDSGGWSTDTQYF.

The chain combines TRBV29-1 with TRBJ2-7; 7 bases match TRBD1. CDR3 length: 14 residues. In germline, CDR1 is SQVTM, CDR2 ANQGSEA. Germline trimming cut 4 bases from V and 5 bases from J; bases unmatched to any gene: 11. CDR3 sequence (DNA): TGCAGCGTTGGGGGGTCCAGGGGGACCCACGAGCAGTACTTC. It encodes CSVGGSRGTHEQYF.

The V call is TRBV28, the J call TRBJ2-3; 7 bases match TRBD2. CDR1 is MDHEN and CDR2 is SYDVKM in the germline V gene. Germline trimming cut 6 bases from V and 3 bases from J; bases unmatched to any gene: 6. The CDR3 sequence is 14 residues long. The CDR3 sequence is CASRLGGGTDTQYF. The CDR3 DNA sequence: TGTGCCAGCAGGCTTGGCGGGGGTACAGATACGCAGTATTTT.

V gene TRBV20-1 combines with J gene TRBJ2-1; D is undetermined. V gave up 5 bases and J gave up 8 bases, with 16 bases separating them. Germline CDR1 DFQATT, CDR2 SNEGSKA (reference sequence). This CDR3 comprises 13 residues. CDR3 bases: TGCAGTGCTCGAAACGGCCCGACGGATGAGCAGTTCTTC. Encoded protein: CSARNGPTDEQFF.

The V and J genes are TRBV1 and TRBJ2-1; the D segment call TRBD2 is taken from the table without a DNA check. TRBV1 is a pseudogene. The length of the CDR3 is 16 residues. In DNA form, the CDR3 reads TGCACCAGCAGCCAAAAAAAAACTAGCAGAACGTCAGAGCAGTTCTTC. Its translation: CTSSQKKTSRTSEQFF.

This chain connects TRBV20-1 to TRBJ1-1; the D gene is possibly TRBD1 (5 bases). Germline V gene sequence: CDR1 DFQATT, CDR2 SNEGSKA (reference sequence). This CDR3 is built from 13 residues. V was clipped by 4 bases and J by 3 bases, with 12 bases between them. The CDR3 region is CSAIDSPYTEAFF. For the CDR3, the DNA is TGCAGTGCTATAGACAGTCCTTACACTGAAGCTTTCTTT.

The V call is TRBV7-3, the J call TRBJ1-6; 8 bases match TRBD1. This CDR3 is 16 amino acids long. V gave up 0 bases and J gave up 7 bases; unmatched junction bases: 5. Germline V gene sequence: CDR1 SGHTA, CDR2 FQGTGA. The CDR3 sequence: CASSLTTAGGNSPLHF. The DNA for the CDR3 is TGTGCCAGCAGCTTAACGACCGCAGGGGGCAATTCACCCCTCCACTTT.